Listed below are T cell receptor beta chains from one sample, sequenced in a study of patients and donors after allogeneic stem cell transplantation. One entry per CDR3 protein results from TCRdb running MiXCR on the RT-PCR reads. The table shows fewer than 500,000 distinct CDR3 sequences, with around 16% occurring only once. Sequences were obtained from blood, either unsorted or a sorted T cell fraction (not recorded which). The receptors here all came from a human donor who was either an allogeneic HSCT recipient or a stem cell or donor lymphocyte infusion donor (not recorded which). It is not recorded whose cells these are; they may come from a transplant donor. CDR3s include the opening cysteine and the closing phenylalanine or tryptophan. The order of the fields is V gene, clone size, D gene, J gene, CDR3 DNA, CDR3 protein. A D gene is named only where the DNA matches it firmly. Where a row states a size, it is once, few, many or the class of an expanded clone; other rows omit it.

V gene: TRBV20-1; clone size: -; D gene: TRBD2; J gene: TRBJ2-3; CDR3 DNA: TGCAGTGCTAGAGACGGACTAGCGGGAGGTCCAGATACGCAGTATTTT; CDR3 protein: CSARDGLAGGPDTQYF
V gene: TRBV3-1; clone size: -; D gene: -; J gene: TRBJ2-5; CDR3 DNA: TGTGCCAGCAGCCAAGGGACGGGCTCTGAGACCCAGTACTTC; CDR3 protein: CASSQGTGSETQYF
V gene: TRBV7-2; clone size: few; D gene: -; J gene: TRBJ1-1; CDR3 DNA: TGTGCCAGCAGCCTAATGAGGGGTCAGGGGTATGACACTGAAGCTTTCTTT; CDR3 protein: CASSLMRGQGYDTEAFF
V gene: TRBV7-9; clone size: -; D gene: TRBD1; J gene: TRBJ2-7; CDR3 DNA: TGTGCCAGCAGCTCGGGACAGCTCCCCTCCTACGAGCAGTACTTC; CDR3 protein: CASSSGQLPSYEQYF
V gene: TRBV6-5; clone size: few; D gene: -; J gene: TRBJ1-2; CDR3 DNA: TGTGCCAGCAGTTACGAGACAGGAGCTGGCTACACCTTC; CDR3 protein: CASSYETGAGYTF
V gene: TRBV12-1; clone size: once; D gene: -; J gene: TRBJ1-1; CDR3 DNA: TGTGCCAGCAGCTTTGGGGGGACAGAGACTGAAGCTTTCTTT; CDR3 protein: CASSFGGTETEAFF
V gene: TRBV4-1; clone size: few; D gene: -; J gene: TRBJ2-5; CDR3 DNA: TGCGCCAGCAGCCAAGTGGGGGGTTTGGAGACCCAGTACTTC; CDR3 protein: CASSQVGGLETQYF
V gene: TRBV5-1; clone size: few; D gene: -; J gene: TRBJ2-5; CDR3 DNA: TGCGCCAGCAGCTTGGACTTCGAAGAGACCCAGTACTTC; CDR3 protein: CASSLDFEETQYF
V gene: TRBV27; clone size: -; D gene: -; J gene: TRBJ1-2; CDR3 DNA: TGTGCCAGCAGTTTAACGCCCAGCCGGTATGGCTACACCTTC; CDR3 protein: CASSLTPSRYGYTF
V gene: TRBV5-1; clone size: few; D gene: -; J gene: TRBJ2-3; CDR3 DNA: TGCGCCAGCAGCAAGGAGTACGGAGCAGATACGCAGTATTTT; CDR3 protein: CASSKEYGADTQYF
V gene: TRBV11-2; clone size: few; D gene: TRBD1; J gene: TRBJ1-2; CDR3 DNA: TGTGCCAGCAGATCCACCCGGACAGGGTTGAGCTACACCTTC; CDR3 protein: CASRSTRTGLSYTF
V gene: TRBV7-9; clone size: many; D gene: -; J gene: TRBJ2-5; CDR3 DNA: TGTGCCAGCAGCTTCGAGGGTTCCCAAGAGACCCAGTACTTC; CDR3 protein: CASSFEGSQETQYF
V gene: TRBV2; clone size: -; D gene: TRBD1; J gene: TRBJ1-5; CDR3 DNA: TGTGCCAGCAGTGAGGACAGGCCTAGCAATCAGCCCCAGCATTTT; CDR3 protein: CASSEDRPSNQPQHF
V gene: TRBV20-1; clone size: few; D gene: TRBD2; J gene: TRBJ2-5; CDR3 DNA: TGCAGTGCTACGCGGGGGGGCCAAGAGACCCAGTACTTC; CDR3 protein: CSATRGGQETQYF
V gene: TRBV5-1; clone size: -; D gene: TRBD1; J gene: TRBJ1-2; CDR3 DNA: TGCGCCAGCAGTGAGGGGGACAGGGAGGTTTCTAACTATGGCTACACCTTC; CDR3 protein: CASSEGDREVSNYGYTF
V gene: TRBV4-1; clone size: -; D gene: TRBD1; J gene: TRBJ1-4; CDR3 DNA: TGCGCCAGCAGCCAAGGAACAGGGGGCAAGATTTTT; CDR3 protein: CASSQGTGGKIF
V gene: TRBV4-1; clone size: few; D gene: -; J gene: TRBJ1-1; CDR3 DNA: TGCGCCAGCAGCCTTGCGGGACATCAGAACACTGAAGCTTTCTTT; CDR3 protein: CASSLAGHQNTEAFF
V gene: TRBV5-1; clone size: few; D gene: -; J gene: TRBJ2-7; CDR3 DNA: TGCGCCAGCAGCTTTGGGGGTGGTACCCTCGACGCGCAGTACTTC; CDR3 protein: CASSFGGGTLDAQYF
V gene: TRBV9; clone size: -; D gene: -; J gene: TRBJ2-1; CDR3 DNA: TGTGCCAGCAGCGTAGGACCCCACAATGAGCAGTTCTTC; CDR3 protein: CASSVGPHNEQFF
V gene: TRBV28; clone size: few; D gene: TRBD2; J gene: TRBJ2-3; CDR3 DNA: TGTGCCAGCAGTCCCGCCAGCGGGAGAGGCCCAGGCACAGATACGCAGTATTTT; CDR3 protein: CASSPASGRGPGTDTQYF
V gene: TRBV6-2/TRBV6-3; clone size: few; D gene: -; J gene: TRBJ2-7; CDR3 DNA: TGTGCCAGCAGTAGGGACCTCTCGGGGTACGAGCAGTACTTC; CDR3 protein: CASSRDLSGYEQYF
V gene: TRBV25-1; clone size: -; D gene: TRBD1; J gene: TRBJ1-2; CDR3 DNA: TGTGCCAGCAGTGAATATGGGGGAGACAGGGGTCTGTATGGCTACACCTTC; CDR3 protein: CASSEYGGDRGLYGYTF
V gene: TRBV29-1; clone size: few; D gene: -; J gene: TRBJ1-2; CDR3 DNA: TGCAGCGTTGCCAGCCCCGGGGACACCTTC; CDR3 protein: CSVASPGDTF
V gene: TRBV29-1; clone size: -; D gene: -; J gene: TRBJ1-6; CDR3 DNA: TGCAGCGTGAGGGACCCGAATTCACCCCTCCACTTT; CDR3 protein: CSVRDPNSPLHF
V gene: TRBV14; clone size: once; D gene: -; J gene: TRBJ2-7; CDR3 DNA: TGTGCCAGCAGCCAGAGGGGAGGCAGGGTCTACGAGCAGTACTTC; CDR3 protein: CASSQRGGRVYEQYF
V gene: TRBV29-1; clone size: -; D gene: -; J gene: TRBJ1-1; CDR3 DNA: TGCACTGTGACCCCGGACAGGAACACTGAAGCTTTCTTT; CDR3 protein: CTVTPDRNTEAFF